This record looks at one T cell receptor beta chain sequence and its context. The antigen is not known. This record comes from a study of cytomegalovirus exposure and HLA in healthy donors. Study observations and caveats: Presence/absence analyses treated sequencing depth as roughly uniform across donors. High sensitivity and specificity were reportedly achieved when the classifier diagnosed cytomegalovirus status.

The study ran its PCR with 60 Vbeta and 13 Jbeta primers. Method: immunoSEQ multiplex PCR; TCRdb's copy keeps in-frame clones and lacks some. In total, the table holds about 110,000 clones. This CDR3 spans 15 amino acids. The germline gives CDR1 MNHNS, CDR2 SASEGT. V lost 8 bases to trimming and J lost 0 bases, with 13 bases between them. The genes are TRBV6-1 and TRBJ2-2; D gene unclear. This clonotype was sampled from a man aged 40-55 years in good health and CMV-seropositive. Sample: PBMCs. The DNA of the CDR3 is TGTGCCAGCCGGCTAGGAGCTACGAACACCGGGGAGCTGTTTTTT. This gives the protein CASRLGATNTGELFF.